What follows are 7 T cell receptor beta chains derived from one specimen sequenced in a study of cytomegalovirus exposure and HLA in healthy donors. In the PCR, 60 Vbeta and 13 Jbeta primers were used. Generated by immunoSEQ multiplex PCR, the TCRdb table keeps only in-frame clones and is missing some. This repertoire shows around 200,000 clones, roughly 91% found once; its top ten account for approximately 1%. The sequencing input was PBMCs. These receptors all stem from a woman younger than 35 in good health and CMV-seronegative.

The chain links TRBV9 to TRBJ2-3; 13 nucleotides match TRBD2. Looked up from germline, CDR1 is SGDLS and CDR2 is YYNGEE. With 4 bases clipped from V and 3 bases from J, the junction kept 5 bases outside the gene matches. CDR3 size: 16 residues. The CDR3 loop is CASSSGTSGITDTQYF. CDR3 DNA sequence: TGTGCCAGCAGCTCCGGGACTAGCGGGATAACAGATACGCAGTATTTT.

The J gene is TRBJ2-3, the V gene TRBV6-1; 11 bases align to TRBD2. CDR3 length: 17 residues. Per the germline V gene, CDR1 is MNHNS and CDR2 is SASEGT. The junction had 7 bases not matched to a gene; V was cut back by 0 bases and J by 5 bases. The CDR3 DNA follows: TGTGCCAGCAGTGAAGCTTTAGCGGGGGGGCCAGAAGATACGCAGTATTTT. It specifies CASSEALAGGPEDTQYF.

CDR3 in amino acids: CASSKEGTDHSYEQYF. The CDR3 DNA sequence: TGTGCCAGCAGCAAAGAAGGGACAGACCACTCCTACGAGCAGTACTTC. The genes are TRBV21-1 and TRBJ2-7; the D call of TRBD1 is as the table states it, not checked on the DNA. TRBV21-1 is classified as a pseudogene. This CDR3 has 16 residues.

The J gene is TRBJ2-2, the V gene TRBV29-1; 10 bases agree with TRBD2. From germline, CDR1 is SQVTM and CDR2 ANQGSEA. The CDR3 is made up of 15 amino acids. Germline trimming cut 6 bases from V and 5 bases from J; bases unmatched to any gene: 9. CDR3 DNA: TGCAGCGTAGCTAGCGGGGGTTATGAAACCGGGGAGCTGTTTTTT. Translation: CSVASGGYETGELFF.

The rearrangement joins TRBV5-8 to TRBJ1-2; 8 bases are shared with TRBD1. The V and J ends lost 4 bases and 4 bases, in that order; junction bases with no gene match: 6. Germline V gives CDR1 SGHTS, CDR2 YDEGEE. The CDR3 has 14 amino acids. Here the CDR3 reads CASSLRDRSYGYTF. CDR3 coding DNA: TGTGCCAGCAGCCTCCGGGACAGGAGCTATGGCTACACCTTC. Drawing the rest from reference TRBV5-8 and TRBJ1-2, the complete variable domain is EAGVTQSPTHLIKTRGQQATLRCSPISGHTSVYWYQQALGLGLQFLLWYDEGEERNRGNFPPRFSGRQFPNYSSELNVNALELEDSALYLCASSLRDRSYGYTFGSGTRLTVV.

J is TRBJ2-7 and V is TRBV9, with TRBD2 as a possible D gene (5 bases). This CDR3 is 13 amino acids long. V gave up 6 bases and J gave up 2 bases, with 12 bases separating them. The germline V gene encodes CDR1 SGDLS and CDR2 YYNGEE. The CDR3 is CASNREGAYEQYF. The CDR3 DNA is TGTGCCAGCAACCGAGAGGGAGCCTACGAGCAGTACTTC.

As concerns this clone: Mismatch with germline at one junction end may stem from a read error. V usage is TRBV7-2 and J usage is TRBJ2-1; TRBD2 might be the D (6 bases). The CDR3 extends over 14 amino acids. In germline, CDR1 is SGHTA, CDR2 FQGNSA. CDR3 in amino acids: CASRLAPSVNEQFF. DNA for the CDR3: TGTGCCAGCAGGTTAGCCCCTAGCGTCAATGAGCAGTTCTTC.